A single sample is the source of the 10 T cell receptor beta chains below, sequenced in a study of cytomegalovirus exposure and HLA in healthy donors (TCRdb year 2017). Library method: the immunoSEQ multiplex PCR assay. For the multiplex PCR, a mixture combining 60 forward primers for TCR Vbeta segments and 13 reverse primers for TCR Jbeta segments was used. TCRdb took over this immuneACCESS table, retaining in-frame rearrangements with V and J assigned. Such tables are incomplete; in checked studies, under half of the missing clones stem from an unresolved V gene, and the remainder is unexplained. Here the sample has about 230,000 clones; about 80% occur a single time. 0.5% to 0.7% of the sample rests with the top ten. Material: PBMCs. The source is a woman aged 40 to 50 in good health and CMV-seronegative.

In nucleotides, the CDR3 is TGTGCCAGCAGCTTCCCGGACAGGTTTGGTGGCTACACCTTC. This sequence encodes CASSFPDRFGGYTF. V is TRBV5-4 and J is TRBJ1-2, with TRBD1 matching over 7 bases. Germline V gene lookup returns CDR1 SGHNT and CDR2 YYREEE (reference sequence). V lost 2 bases and J lost 7; bases outside the gene matches: 8. CDR3 size: 14 residues.

This chain links TRBV29-1 with TRBJ2-5, with 9 bases that match TRBD1. This CDR3 comprises 12 residues. Germline CDR1 reads SQVTM; CDR2 reads ANQGSEA. After removal of 7 bases from V and 3 bases from J, the junction contained 3 bases not matched to a gene. CDR3 amino acids: CSAWTGEETQYF. The CDR3 nucleotides are TGCAGCGCTTGGACAGGGGAAGAGACCCAGTACTTC.

The chain carries TRBV5-4 and TRBJ2-5, with 8 bases aligning to TRBD1. Germline lookup yields CDR1 SGHNT and CDR2 YYREEE (reference sequence). This CDR3 has 14 amino acids. With 0 bases clipped from V and 3 bases from J, the junction kept 1 base outside the gene matches. CDR3 residues: CASSLATGEETQYF. CDR3 nucleotides: TGTGCCAGCAGCTTGGCGACAGGGGAAGAGACCCAGTACTTC.

This clone was seen more than once but under ten times. V gene TRBV7-8 combines with J gene TRBJ1-2; 8 nucleotides align to TRBD1. J was trimmed by 6 bases and V by 5 bases; bases with no gene match: 5. Germline V CDR1 and CDR2: SGHVS, FQNEAQ. The CDR3 is 13 residues long. The chain's CDR3 is CASSPDRADGYTF. The CDR3 nucleotides read TGTGCCAGCAGCCCGGACAGGGCGGATGGCTACACCTTC.

V is TRBV19 and J is TRBJ2-2; tentatively, D is TRBD1 (6 bases). Per germline, CDR1 LNHDA and CDR2 SQIVND (reference sequence). The CDR3 runs 15 residues. The V and J ends lost 4 bases and 1 base respectively, with 10 bases between them. The CDR3 is CASSTQGWNTGELFF. CDR3 in DNA: TGTGCCAGTAGTACCCAGGGGTGGAACACCGGGGAGCTGTTTTTT. The entire variable domain, with the rest obtained from reference TRBV19 and TRBJ2-2, is as follows: DGGITQSPKYLFRKEGQNVTLSCEQNLNHDAMYWYRQDPGQGLRLIYYSQIVNDFQKGDIAEGYSVSREKKESFPLTVTSAQKNPTAFYLCASSTQGWNTGELFFGEGSRLTVL.

The V call is TRBV9, the J call TRBJ2-2; 10 nucleotides align to TRBD2. The CDR3 extends over 15 amino acids. Germline CDR1 SGDLS, CDR2 YYNGEE. V dropped 1 base and J dropped 5; count of bases not matched to a gene: 2. The chain's CDR3 is CASSVSGGATGELFF. The DNA for the CDR3 is TGTGCCAGCAGCGTAAGCGGGGGGGCGACCGGGGAGCTGTTTTTT.

J is TRBJ2-5 and V is TRBV5-1, with a possible D match to TRBD2 (6 bases). This CDR3 has 14 residues. Germline V gene sequence: CDR1 SGHRS, CDR2 YFSETQ. Between the trimmed V and J ends, which lost 3 bases and 1 base, there was a span of 10 bases. CDR3 DNA: TGCGCCAGCAGCTCGCCCGGGAGCCAAGAGACCCAGTACTTC. It specifies CASSSPGSQETQYF. The complete variable domain, with remaining parts taken from reference TRBV5-1 and TRBJ2-5, reads KAGVTQTPRYLIKTRGQQVTLSCSPISGHRSVSWYQQTPGQGLQFLFEYFSETQRNKGNFPGRFSGRQFSNSRSEMNVSTLELGDSALYLCASSSPGSQETQYFGPGTRLLVL.

This sequence joins TRBV18 and TRBJ2-7; D ambiguous. CDR1 is KGHSH, CDR2 LQKENI, per germline. V was trimmed by 3 bases and J by 4 bases, leaving 13 bases between them. The length of the CDR3 is 14 residues. This CDR3 is CASSPATTPYEQYF. DNA of the CDR3: TGTGCCAGCTCACCGGCCACGACACCGTACGAGCAGTACTTC.

The V gene is TRBV4-3, the J gene TRBJ2-3; possibly TRBD1 for D (6 bases). V lost 4 bases and J lost 5, with 22 bases in between. Germline assignment: CDR1 LGHNA and CDR2 YSLEER. This CDR3 is 17 amino acids long. CDR3 residues: CASSRLQGPGQGDTQYF. The CDR3 nucleotides are TGCGCCAGCAGCCGACTACAGGGACCCGGTCAGGGAGATACGCAGTATTTT.

This clone was found a few times. V is TRBV6-5 and J is TRBJ1-1, with TRBD1 as a possible D gene (5 bases). The CDR3 totals 12 residues. V lost 5 bases and J lost 8, with 12 bases in between. Germline V CDR1 and CDR2: MNHEY, SVGAGI. The DNA of the CDR3 is TGTGCCAGCAGTGCGCTGGGGGGAGAAGCTTTCTTT. Translating gives CASSALGGEAFF.